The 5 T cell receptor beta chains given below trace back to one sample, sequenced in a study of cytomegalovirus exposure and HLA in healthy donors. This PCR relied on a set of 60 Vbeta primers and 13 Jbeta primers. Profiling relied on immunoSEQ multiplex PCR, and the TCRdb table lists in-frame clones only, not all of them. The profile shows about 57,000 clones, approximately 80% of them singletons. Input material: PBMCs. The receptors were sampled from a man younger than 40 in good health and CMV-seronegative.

CDR3 residues: CASARGSTGELFF. CDR3 sequence (DNA): TGCGCCAGCGCGCGCGGGAGCACCGGGGAGCTGTTTTTT. The chain joins TRBV10-1 to TRBJ2-2, with 7 positions matching TRBD2. Per germline, CDR1 WNHNN and CDR2 SYGVQD (reference sequence). With V trimmed by 8 bases and J by 4 bases, 4 bases remained unmatched. This CDR3 contains 13 residues.

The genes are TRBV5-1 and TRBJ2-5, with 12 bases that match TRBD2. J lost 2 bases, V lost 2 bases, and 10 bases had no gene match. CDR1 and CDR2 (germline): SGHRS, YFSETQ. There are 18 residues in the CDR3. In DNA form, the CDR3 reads TGCGCCAGCAGCTTCGAGAAAGGACTAGCGGGGTCACAAGAGACCCAGTACTTC. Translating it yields CASSFEKGLAGSQETQYF.

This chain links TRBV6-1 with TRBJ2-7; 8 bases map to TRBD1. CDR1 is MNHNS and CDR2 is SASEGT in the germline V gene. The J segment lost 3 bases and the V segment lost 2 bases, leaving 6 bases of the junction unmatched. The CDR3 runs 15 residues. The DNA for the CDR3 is TGTGCCAGCAGTGAATGGGGCAGGGGGCTCTACGAGCAGTACTTC. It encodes CASSEWGRGLYEQYF.

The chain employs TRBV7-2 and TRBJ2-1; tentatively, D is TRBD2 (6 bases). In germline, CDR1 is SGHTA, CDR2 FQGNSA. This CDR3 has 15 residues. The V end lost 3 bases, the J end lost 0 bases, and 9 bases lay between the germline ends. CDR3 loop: CASSFGGGSYNEQFF. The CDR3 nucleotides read TGTGCCAGCAGCTTTGGGGGAGGCTCCTACAATGAGCAGTTCTTC.

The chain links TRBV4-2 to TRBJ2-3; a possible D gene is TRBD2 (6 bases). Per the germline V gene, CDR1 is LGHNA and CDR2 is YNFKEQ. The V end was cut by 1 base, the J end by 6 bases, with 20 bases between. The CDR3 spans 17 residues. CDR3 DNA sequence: TGTGCCAGCAGCCAAGCACTGTCGCGGGGCCCGGGGGATACGCAGTATTTT. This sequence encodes CASSQALSRGPGDTQYF.